This record covers a single T cell receptor beta chain. Clones were read by immunoSEQ multiplex PCR, and TCRdb kept only the in-frame ones, dropping some. The data contain 95,000 to 150,000 clones, about nine tenths of them singletons. The data derive from a study of control samples from healthy donors and cancer patients. The sample was blood. The source is a middle-aged man in good health.

Here the CDR3 reads CASSQGSGNTIYF. CDR3 sequence (DNA): TGCGCCAGCAGCCAAGGATCTGGAAACACCATATATTTT. The chain combines TRBV4-1 with TRBJ1-3; D ambiguous. V lost 1 base to trimming and J lost 1 base, with 2 bases between them. The CDR3 has 13 residues. Germline CDR1 and CDR2: MGHRA and YSYEKL.